This passage covers 13 T cell receptor beta chains from one sample sequenced in a study of spatial heterogeneity in lung cancer. The time point is: blood at routine non-recurrence follow-up after resection. No cells were sorted before sequencing. The whole RNA sequenced was extracted from tumor, nontumor lung or frozen PBMC. TCRdb called the 5' RACE reads again in MiXCR, with one record for every CDR3 protein. The data show roughly 120,000 distinct CDR3 sequences, 10% to 15% seen once. The sample consisted of PBMCs, taken at follow-up. Receptor source: a male donor with early-stage non-small cell lung cancer.

This clonotype was detected many times. This chain uses TRBV6-6 with TRBJ1-1; 9 bases align to TRBD1. V gave up 4 bases and J gave up 4 bases; unmatched junction bases: 10. Germline lookup yields CDR1 MNHNY and CDR2 SVGAGI (reference sequence). The CDR3 has 16 amino acids. For the CDR3, the DNA is TGTGCCAGCAGTTTACCCAGGACAGGGGTGAGCACTGAAGCTTTCTTT. This sequence encodes CASSLPRTGVSTEAFF.

V gene TRBV28 combines with J gene TRBJ2-7, with 12 bases identical to TRBD1. CDR1 is MDHEN, CDR2 SYDVKM, per germline. The CDR3 has 16 residues. V trimming: 6 bases; J trimming: 7 bases; junction bases outside the gene matches: 13. CDR3 residues: CASSHNWGQGAWEQYF. In DNA, the CDR3 is TGTGCCAGCAGCCACAACTGGGGACAGGGGGCTTGGGAGCAGTACTTC.

The gene calls are TRBV28 and TRBJ1-5; 9 bases match TRBD1. The trim removed 8 bases at V and 1 base at J, leaving 6 bases unmatched. This CDR3 region has 15 residues. Germline CDR1 MDHEN, CDR2 SYDVKM. CDR3 sequence: CASRGQGISNQPQHF. CDR3 bases: TGTGCCAGCCGGGGACAGGGAATAAGCAATCAGCCCCAGCATTTT.

The genes are TRBV5-1 and TRBJ2-4; the match to TRBD1 covers 7 bases. The CDR3 contains 15 residues. Germline V gene sequence: CDR1 SGHRS, CDR2 YFSETQ. The J segment lost 6 bases and the V segment lost 4 bases, leaving 10 bases of the junction unmatched. The CDR3 spells CASSTGQEQVNIQYF. Written as DNA, the CDR3 is TGCGCCAGCAGCACAGGACAGGAGCAAGTAAACATTCAGTACTTC.

The genes are TRBV7-8 and TRBJ2-3; possibly TRBD1 for D (5 bases). The V end lost 2 bases, the J end lost 2 bases, and 11 bases lay between the germline ends. This CDR3 contains 15 residues. The V gene's germline CDR1 is SGHVS and CDR2 FQNEAQ. Written as DNA, the CDR3 is TGTGCCAGCAGCTTACCTGGCAGGGCCACAGATACGCAGTATTTT. Translation gives CASSLPGRATDTQYF. Full variable domain (remainder filled in from reference TRBV7-8 and TRBJ2-3): GAGVSQSPRYKVAKRGQDVALRCDPISGHVSLFWYQQALGQGPEFLTYFQNEAQLDKSGLPSDRFFAERPEGSVSTLKIQRTQQEDSAVYLCASSLPGRATDTQYFGPGTRLTVL.

At least ten counts were recorded for this clonotype. The chain has TRBV7-9 and TRBJ2-7; possible D gene TRBD2, 5 bases. CDR3 size: 18 residues. The V gene's germline CDR1 is SEHNR and CDR2 FQNEAQ (reference sequence). Deletions cut 5 bases from V and 2 bases from J, with 25 bases between. Written as DNA, the CDR3 is TGTGCCAGCAGCGCCAGACCCGGGAAGGAGCCGACCCCCTACGAGCAGTACTTC. This translates into CASSARPGKEPTPYEQYF.

This clonotype came up a few times. The rearrangement uses TRBV6-6 and TRBJ2-1; 9 bases line up with TRBD2. Trimming cost V 6 bases and J 4 bases; bases outside gene matches: 7. The CDR3 loop spans 15 amino acids. The V gene's germline CDR1 is MNHNY and CDR2 SVGAGI (reference sequence). Here the CDR3 DNA reads TGTGCCAGCAGCACAAGCGGGGGGTCATACAATGAGCAGTTCTTC. The encoded protein is CASSTSGGSYNEQFF.

The chain is built from TRBV2 and TRBJ1-4; TRBD1 matches 7 bases. This CDR3 is built from 12 residues. CDR1 is SNHLY and CDR2 is FYNNEI in the germline V gene. The junction had 4 bases not matched to a gene; V was cut back by 8 bases and J by 7 bases. CDR3 sequence: CASRTGSEKLFF. The CDR3 DNA is TGTGCCAGCCGGACAGGTTCTGAAAAACTGTTTTTT. The full variable domain, with the rest looked up from reference TRBV2 and TRBJ1-4, is EPEVTQTPSHQVTQMGQEVILRCVPISNHLYFYWYRQILGQKVEFLVSFYNNEISEKSEIFDDQFSVERPDGSNFTLKIRSTKLEDSAMYFCASRTGSEKLFFGSGTQLSVL.

This clonotype was observed a handful of times. This chain links TRBV5-1 with TRBJ2-3; D gene unclear. The CDR3 spans 12 residues. The germline V and J ends were trimmed by 2 bases and 4 bases, with 5 bases remaining between them. Germline V gives CDR1 SGHRS, CDR2 YFSETQ. CDR3 sequence (DNA): TGCGCCAGCAGCTTACCCGCAGATACGCAGTATTTT. Its translation is CASSLPADTQYF.

This clonotype was observed many times. The chain couples TRBV28 to TRBJ2-7; TRBD2 is a possible D gene (6 bases). V was cut by 7 bases and J by 0 bases, with 10 bases left in between. Germline CDR1 MDHEN, CDR2 SYDVKM. The CDR3 is made up of 13 amino acids. CDR3 region: CASKHGSSYEQYF. CDR3 in DNA: TGTGCCAGCAAACACGGGAGCTCCTACGAGCAGTACTTC. The full variable domain, in which reference TRBV28 and TRBJ2-7 provide the parts outside the CDR3, is DVKVTQSSRYLVKRTGEKVFLECVQDMDHENMFWYRQDPGLGLRLIYFSYDVKMKEKGDIPEGYSVSREKKERFSLILESASTNQTSMYLCASKHGSSYEQYFGPGTRLTVT.

The chain carries TRBV28 and TRBJ1-2; TRBD1 matches at 8 bases. V was clipped by 10 bases and J by 6 bases; unmatched bases: 4. CDR3 length: 11 residues. CDR1 and CDR2 (germline): MDHEN, SYDVKM. CDR3 residues: CATTGGDGYTF. The DNA for the CDR3 is TGTGCCACCACAGGGGGTGATGGCTACACCTTC.

The chain combines TRBV3-1 with TRBJ2-3, with TRBD2 matching 7 bases. In germline, CDR1 is LGHDT, CDR2 YNNKEL (reference sequence). The V and J ends lost 4 bases and 2 bases, in that order; junction bases with no gene match: 3. The CDR3 runs to 14 residues. This CDR3 is CASSPGLLTDTQYF. The CDR3 DNA reads TGTGCCAGCAGCCCGGGACTACTCACAGATACGCAGTATTTT.

V gene TRBV12-3 or TRBV12-4 combines with J gene TRBJ2-2, with 7 bases identical to TRBD2. The V segment lost 2 bases and the J segment 4 bases; nucleotides outside the gene matches: 4. The CDR3 spans 15 residues. The CDR3 sequence: CASSLRASGTGELFF. The CDR3 DNA reads TGTGCCAGCAGTTTAAGGGCTAGCGGCACCGGGGAGCTGTTTTTT.